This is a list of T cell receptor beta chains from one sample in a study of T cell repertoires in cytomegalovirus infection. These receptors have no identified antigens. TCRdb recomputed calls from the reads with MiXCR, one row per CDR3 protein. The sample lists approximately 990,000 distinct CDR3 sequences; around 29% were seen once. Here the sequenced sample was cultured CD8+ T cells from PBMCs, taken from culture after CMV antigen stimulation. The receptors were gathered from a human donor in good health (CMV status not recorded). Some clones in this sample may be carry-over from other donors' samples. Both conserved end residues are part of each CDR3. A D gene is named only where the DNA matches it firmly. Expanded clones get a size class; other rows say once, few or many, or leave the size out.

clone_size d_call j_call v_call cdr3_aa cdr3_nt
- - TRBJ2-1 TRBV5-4 CASSGDYLDIDEQFF TGTGCCAGCAGCGGAGACTACCTTGACATCGATGAGCAGTTCTTC
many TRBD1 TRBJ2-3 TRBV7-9 CASSSTIGTGDYTSTDTQYF TGTGCCAGCAGCTCAACTATTGGGACAGGGGATTATACTAGCACAGATACGCAGTATTTT
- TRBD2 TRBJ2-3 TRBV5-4 CASSSLERGGLDQDTQYF TGTGCCAGCAGCTCCCTCGAGCGGGGGGGCCTGGACCAAGATACGCAGTATTTT
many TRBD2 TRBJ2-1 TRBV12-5 CASGLAGTYNEQFF TGTGCTAGTGGTTTAGCGGGGACCTACAATGAGCAGTTCTTC
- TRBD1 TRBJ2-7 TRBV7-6 CASSPGTGAVREQYF TGTGCCAGCAGCCCCGGGACAGGGGCAGTCCGCGAGCAGTACTTC
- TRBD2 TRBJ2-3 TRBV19 CARVPPWVGGAGDTQYF TGTGCCAGAGTGCCTCCCTGGGTCGGGGGGGCAGGGGATACGCAGTATTTT
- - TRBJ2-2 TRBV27 CASSLSGIGELFF TGTGCCAGCAGTTTATCTGGGATCGGGGAGCTGTTTTTT
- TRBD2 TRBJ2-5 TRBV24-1 CATSGGTKETQYF TGTGCCACCAGTGGAGGGACTAAAGAGACCCAGTACTTC
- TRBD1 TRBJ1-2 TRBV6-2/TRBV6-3 CASSSSGTEMGGYTF TGTGCCAGCAGTTCCTCCGGGACAGAGATGGGTGGCTACACCTTC
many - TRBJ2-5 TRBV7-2 CASSPEDRAQETQYF TGTGCCAGCAGCCCAGAGGACAGAGCCCAAGAGACCCAGTACTTC
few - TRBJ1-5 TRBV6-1 CASSEAYSNQPQHF TGTGCCAGCAGTGAAGCGTATTCCAATCAGCCCCAGCATTTT
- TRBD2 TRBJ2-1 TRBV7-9 CASRSSGGVSSYNEQFF TGTGCCAGCAGGTCCAGCGGGGGGGTAAGCTCCTACAATGAGCAGTTCTTC
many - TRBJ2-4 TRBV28 CASNQLAKNIQYF TGTGCCAGCAATCAGCTAGCCAAAAACATTCAGTACTTC
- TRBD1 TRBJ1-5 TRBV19 CASSIGAGGQPQHF TGTGCCAGTAGTATAGGGGCAGGGGGTCAGCCCCAGCATTTT
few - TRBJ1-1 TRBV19 CASSIGGLNTEAFF TGTGCCAGTAGTATCGGGGGGTTGAACACTGAAGCTTTCTTT
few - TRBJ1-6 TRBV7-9 CASSFVPSNSPLHF TGTGCCAGCAGCTTCGTCCCTTCTAATTCACCCCTCCACTTT
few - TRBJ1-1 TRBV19 CASTWGQFEAFF TGTGCCAGTACGTGGGGGCAGTTTGAAGCTTTCTTT
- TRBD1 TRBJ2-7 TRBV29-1 CSVDQGQGAYEQYF TGCAGCGTTGACCAGGGACAGGGGGCGTACGAGCAGTACTTC
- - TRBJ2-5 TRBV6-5 CASTDDKLQETQYF TGTGCCAGCACCGACGACAAACTCCAAGAGACCCAGTACTTC
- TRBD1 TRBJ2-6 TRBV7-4 CASPDRAGTNVLTF TGTGCCAGCCCGGACAGGGCTGGGACCAACGTCCTGACTTTC
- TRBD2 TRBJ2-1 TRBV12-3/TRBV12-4 CASRVGGGTGNEQFF TGTGCCAGCAGGGTCGGGGGGGGAACGGGCAATGAGCAGTTCTTC
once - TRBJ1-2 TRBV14 CASSPDLYSVYGYTF TGTGCCAGCAGCCCCGACCTGTATTCAGTCTATGGCTACACCTTC
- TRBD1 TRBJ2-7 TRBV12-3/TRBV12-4 CASSLTADRTYEQYF TGTGCCAGCAGTTTAACTGCGGACAGGACCTACGAGCAGTACTTC
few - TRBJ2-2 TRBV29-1 CSVSGGTGELFF TGCAGCGTCAGTGGGGGGACCGGGGAGCTGTTTTTT
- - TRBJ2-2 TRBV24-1 CATSDSRQGPDTGELFF TGTGCCACCAGTGACAGTCGACAAGGCCCCGACACCGGGGAGCTGTTTTTT
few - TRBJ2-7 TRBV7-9 CASRRRMGSTSYEQYF TGTGCCAGCAGACGCCGCATGGGGTCCACGTCCTACGAGCAGTACTTC
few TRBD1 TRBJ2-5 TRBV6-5 CASSYFGTGDQYF TGTGCCAGCAGTTACTTTGGGACAGGGGATCAGTACTTC
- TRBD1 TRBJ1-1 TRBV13 CASSKRQGFPEAFF TGTGCCAGCAGCAAACGACAGGGGTTTCCTGAAGCTTTCTTT
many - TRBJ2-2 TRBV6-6 CASSYVIQGRNTGELFF TGTGCCAGCAGTTACGTAATACAAGGGAGGAACACCGGGGAGCTGTTTTTT
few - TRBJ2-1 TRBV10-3 CAISEEVPGGGHEQFF TGTGCCATCAGTGAGGAGGTTCCCGGGGGCGGCCATGAGCAGTTCTTC
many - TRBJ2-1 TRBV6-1 CASSALGGSYNEQFF TGTGCCAGCAGTGCTCTCGGGGGCTCCTACAATGAGCAGTTCTTC
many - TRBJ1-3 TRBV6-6 CASIMNTGRSGNTIYF TGTGCCAGCATAATGAATACAGGAAGATCTGGAAACACCATATATTTT
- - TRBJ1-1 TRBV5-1 CASSLSRALNTEAFF TGCGCCAGCAGCTTGTCCCGGGCCTTGAACACTGAAGCTTTCTTT
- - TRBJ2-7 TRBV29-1 CSGREGGNEQYF TGCAGCGGCCGTGAGGGGGGCAACGAGCAGTACTTC
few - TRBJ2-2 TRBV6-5 CASSYAKETGELFF TGTGCCAGCAGTTACGCGAAGGAGACCGGGGAGCTGTTTTTT
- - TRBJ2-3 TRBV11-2 CASSLGMGLGTDTQYF TGTGCCAGCAGCTTAGGGATGGGGTTAGGGACAGATACGCAGTATTTT
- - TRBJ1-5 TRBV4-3 CASSQDSGRGQPQHF TGCGCCAGCAGCCAAGACTCGGGCCGTGGTCAGCCCCAGCATTTT
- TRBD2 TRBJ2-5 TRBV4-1 CASSGGLVSETQYF TGCGCCAGCAGCGGGGGACTAGTCTCGGAGACCCAGTACTTC
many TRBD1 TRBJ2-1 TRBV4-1 CASSGTVEDNEQFF TGCGCCAGCAGCGGGACAGTAGAAGACAATGAGCAGTTCTTC
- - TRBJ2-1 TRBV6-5 CASSYSMRLRGANEQFF TGTGCCAGCAGTTACTCGATGAGGCTTCGGGGGGCGAATGAGCAGTTCTTC
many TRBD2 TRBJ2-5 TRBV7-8 CASSYLLAGAQETQYF TGTGCCAGCAGCTACTTACTAGCGGGGGCGCAAGAGACCCAGTACTTC
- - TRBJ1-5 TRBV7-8 CASSQRTGNQPQHF TGTGCCAGCAGCCAAAGAACAGGGAATCAGCCCCAGCATTTT
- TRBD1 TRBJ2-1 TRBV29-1 CSVDRTGGNYNEQFF TGCAGCGTTGACCGGACAGGGGGGAACTACAATGAGCAGTTCTTC
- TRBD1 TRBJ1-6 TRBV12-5 CASAFGTASGQLNSPLHF TGTGCTAGTGCCTTCGGGACAGCCAGCGGGCAACTGAATTCACCCCTCCACTTT
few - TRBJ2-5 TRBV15 CATSRDLAGRQETQYF TGTGCCACCAGCAGGGATTTGGCGGGGAGACAAGAGACCCAGTACTTC
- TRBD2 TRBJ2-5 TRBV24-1 CATSDFPSGGPIPQETQYF TGTGCCACCAGTGATTTTCCGAGCGGGGGGCCGATACCCCAAGAGACCCAGTACTTC
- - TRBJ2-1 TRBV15 CATSSPGPSSYNEQFF TGTGCCACCAGCAGTCCGGGGCCGAGCTCCTACAATGAGCAGTTCTTC
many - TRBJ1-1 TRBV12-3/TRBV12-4 CAGARGAEAFF TGTGCCGGGGCCCGGGGCGCTGAAGCTTTCTTT
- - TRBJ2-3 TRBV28 CASSLLGTPDEDTQYF TGTGCCAGCAGTTTATTAGGGACCCCGGATGAGGATACGCAGTATTTT
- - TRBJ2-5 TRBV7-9 CASSPEGEETQYF TGTGCCAGCAGCCCCGAGGGGGAAGAGACCCAGTACTTC
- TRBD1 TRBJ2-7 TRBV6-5 CASRIGGQDYEQYF TGTGCCAGCAGGATTGGGGGACAGGATTACGAGCAGTACTTC
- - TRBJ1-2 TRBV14 CASSQERKGGSYGYTF TGTGCCAGCAGCCAAGAGCGGAAAGGAGGTAGCTATGGCTACACCTTC
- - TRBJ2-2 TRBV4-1 CASSLPGAGPNTGELFF TGCGCCAGCAGCCTACCTGGTGCGGGGCCGAACACCGGGGAGCTGTTTTTT
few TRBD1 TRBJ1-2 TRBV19 CASSVFSGTDYGYTF TGTGCCAGTAGTGTCTTCTCCGGGACAGACTATGGCTACACCTTC
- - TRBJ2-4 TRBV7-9 CASSFTDIAKNIQYF TGTGCCAGCAGCTTTACTGACATAGCCAAAAACATTCAGTACTTC
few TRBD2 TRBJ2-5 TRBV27 CASSWISGVETQYF TGTGCCAGCAGTTGGATTAGCGGGGTCGAGACCCAGTACTTC
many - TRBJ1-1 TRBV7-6 CASSLSLGSDEAFF TGTGCCAGCAGCCTTTCGTTGGGAAGTGATGAAGCTTTCTTT
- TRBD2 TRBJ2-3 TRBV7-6 CASSWGSGGITDTQYF TGTGCCAGCAGCTGGGGAAGCGGGGGGATCACAGATACGCAGTATTTT
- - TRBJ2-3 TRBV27 CASRPLGSTDTQYF TGTGCCAGCAGACCCCTAGGGAGCACAGATACGCAGTATTTT
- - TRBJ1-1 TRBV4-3 CASSQEGFEAFF TGCGCCAGCAGCCAAGAAGGTTTTGAAGCTTTCTTT